This TCR beta chain was sequenced in a study of cytomegalovirus exposure and HLA in healthy donors. PCR involved 60 Vbeta and 13 Jbeta primers. Assay used: immunoSEQ multiplex PCR; TCRdb lists only in-frame clones, some missing. The table includes a few hundred thousand clones, around 81% detected once. Note on this clone: Antigen specificity is unknown.

Study-wide findings and caveats: Roughly uniform sequencing depth across donors was assumed, possibly incorrectly.

CDR3 size: 14 residues. The V gene's germline CDR1 is MDHEN and CDR2 SYDVKM. The junction had 4 bases not matched to a gene; V was cut back by 5 bases and J by 5 bases. Sample: PBMCs. This TCR derives from a woman between 45 and 60 years old in good health and CMV-seropositive. V usage is TRBV28 and J usage is TRBJ2-5, with 11 bases fitting TRBD1. CDR3 region: CASSGQGASETQYF. CDR3 nucleotides: TGTGCCAGCAGTGGACAGGGGGCGTCGGAGACCCAGTACTTC.